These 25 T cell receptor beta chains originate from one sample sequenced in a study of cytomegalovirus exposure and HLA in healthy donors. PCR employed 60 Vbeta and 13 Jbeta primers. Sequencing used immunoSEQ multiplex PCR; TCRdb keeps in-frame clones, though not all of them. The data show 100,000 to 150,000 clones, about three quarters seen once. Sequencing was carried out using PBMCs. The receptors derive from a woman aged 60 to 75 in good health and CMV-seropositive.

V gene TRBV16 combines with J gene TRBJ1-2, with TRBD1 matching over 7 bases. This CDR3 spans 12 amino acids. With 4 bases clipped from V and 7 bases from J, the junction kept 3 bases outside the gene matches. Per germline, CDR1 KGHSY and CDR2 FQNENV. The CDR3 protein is CASSPGTAGYTF. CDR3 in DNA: TGTGCCAGCAGCCCAGGGACAGCTGGCTACACCTTC.

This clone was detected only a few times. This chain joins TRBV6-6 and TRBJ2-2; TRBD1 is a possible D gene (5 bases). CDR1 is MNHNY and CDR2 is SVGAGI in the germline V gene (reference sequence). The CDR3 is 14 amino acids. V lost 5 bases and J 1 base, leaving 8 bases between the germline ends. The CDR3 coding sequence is TGTGCCAGCAGTGAGCAGGGGAACACCGGGGAGCTGTTTTTT. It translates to CASSEQGNTGELFF.

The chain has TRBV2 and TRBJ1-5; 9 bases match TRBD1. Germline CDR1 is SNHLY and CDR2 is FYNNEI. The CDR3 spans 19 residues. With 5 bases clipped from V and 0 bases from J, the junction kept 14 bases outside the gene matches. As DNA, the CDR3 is TGTGCCAGCAGTAACCAGGACAGGGGAACTGCGGGTAGCAATCAGCCCCAGCATTTT. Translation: CASSNQDRGTAGSNQPQHF.

The CDR3 DNA is TGTGCCAGCAGCTCCGGACTAGCGGTCTCCTACGAGCAGTACTTC. Translating it yields CASSSGLAVSYEQYF. The J gene is TRBJ2-7, the V gene TRBV6-5; the match to TRBD2 covers 10 bases. From germline, CDR1 is MNHEY and CDR2 SVGAGI. CDR3 size: 15 residues. V was pared by 6 bases and J by 0 bases, with 5 bases of the junction left unmatched.

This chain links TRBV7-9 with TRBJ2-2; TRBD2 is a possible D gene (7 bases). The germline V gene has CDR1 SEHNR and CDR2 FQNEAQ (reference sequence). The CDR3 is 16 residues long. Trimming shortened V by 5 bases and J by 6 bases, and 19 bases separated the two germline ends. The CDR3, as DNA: TGTGCCAGCAGCCCAGCGGGGCCCAGGGGAGCCGGGGAGCTGTTTTTT. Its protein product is CASSPAGPRGAGELFF.

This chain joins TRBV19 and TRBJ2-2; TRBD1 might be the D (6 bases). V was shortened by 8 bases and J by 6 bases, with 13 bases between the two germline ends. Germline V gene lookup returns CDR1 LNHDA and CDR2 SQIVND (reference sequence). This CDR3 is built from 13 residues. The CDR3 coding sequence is TGTGCCAGTCGAAATCAGGGGTCCGGGGAGCTGTTTTTT. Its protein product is CASRNQGSGELFF.

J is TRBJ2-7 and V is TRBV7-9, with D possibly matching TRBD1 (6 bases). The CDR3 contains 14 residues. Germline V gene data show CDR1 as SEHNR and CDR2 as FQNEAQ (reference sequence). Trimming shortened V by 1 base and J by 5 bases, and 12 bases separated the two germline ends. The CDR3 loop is CASSLGQGWDEQYF. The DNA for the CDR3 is TGTGCCAGCAGCTTAGGGCAGGGGTGGGACGAGCAGTACTTC.

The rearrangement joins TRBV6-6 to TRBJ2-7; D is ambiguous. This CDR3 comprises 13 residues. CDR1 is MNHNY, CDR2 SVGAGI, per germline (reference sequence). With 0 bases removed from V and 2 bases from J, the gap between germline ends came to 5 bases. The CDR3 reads CASSYSLTYEQYF. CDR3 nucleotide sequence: TGTGCCAGCAGTTACTCCCTTACCTACGAGCAGTACTTC.

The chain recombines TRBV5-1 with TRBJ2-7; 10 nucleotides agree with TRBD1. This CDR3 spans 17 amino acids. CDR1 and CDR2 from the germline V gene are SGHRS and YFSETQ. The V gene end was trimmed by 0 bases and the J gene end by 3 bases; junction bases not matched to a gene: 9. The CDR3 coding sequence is TGCGCCAGCAGCTTGGAGCGCGCGGACAGGGGGTTCTACGAGCAGTACTTC. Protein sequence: CASSLERADRGFYEQYF.

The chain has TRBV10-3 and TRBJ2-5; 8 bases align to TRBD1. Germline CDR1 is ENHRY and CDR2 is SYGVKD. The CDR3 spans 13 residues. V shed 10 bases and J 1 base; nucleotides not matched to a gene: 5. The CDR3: CASGQGLQETQYF. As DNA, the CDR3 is TGTGCCAGTGGACAGGGCCTCCAAGAGACCCAGTACTTC.

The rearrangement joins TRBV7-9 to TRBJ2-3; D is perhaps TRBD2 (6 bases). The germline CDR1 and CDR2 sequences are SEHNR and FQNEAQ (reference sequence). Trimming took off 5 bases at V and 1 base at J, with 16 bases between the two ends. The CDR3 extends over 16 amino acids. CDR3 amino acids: CASSLLGGIRTDTQYF. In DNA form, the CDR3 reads TGTGCCAGCAGCCTACTTGGCGGGATCCGCACAGATACGCAGTATTTT.

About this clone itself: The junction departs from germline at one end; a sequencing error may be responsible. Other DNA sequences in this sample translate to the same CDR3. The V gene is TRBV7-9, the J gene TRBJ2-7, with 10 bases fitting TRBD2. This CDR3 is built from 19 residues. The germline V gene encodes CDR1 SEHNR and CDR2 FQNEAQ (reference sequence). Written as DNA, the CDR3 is TGTTCCAGCAGCTCCAACACGGGAACTAGCGGGGCCCTCGGGTACGAGCAGTACTTC. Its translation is CSSSSNTGTSGALGYEQYF.

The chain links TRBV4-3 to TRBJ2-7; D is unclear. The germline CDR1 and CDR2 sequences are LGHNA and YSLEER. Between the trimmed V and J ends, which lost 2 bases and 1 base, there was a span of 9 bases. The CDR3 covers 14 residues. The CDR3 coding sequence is TGCGCCAGCAGCCAATGGCCCAGATCCTACGAGCAGTACTTC. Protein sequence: CASSQWPRSYEQYF.

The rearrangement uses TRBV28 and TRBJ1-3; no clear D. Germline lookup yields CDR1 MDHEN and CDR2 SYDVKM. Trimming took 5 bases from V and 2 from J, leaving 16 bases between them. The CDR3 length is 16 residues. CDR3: CASSLKQYFPGNTIYF. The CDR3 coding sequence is TGTGCCAGCAGTCTAAAACAGTACTTCCCTGGAAACACCATATATTTT.

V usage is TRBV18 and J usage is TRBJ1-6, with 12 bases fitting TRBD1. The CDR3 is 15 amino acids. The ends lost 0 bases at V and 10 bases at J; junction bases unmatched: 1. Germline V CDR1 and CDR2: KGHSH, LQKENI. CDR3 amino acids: CASSPPGQGASPLHF. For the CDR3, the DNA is TGTGCCAGCTCACCACCGGGACAGGGGGCATCACCCCTCCACTTT.

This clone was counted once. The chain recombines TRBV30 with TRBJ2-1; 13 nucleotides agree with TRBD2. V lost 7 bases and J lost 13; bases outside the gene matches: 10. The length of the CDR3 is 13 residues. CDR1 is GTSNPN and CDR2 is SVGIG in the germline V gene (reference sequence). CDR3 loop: CAFERTSGGVQFF. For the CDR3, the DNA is TGTGCCTTCGAACGGACTAGCGGGGGCGTTCAGTTCTTC.

In DNA form, the CDR3 reads TGTGCCAGCCAAGAGGGGGTGAACTATGGCTACACCTTC. This sequence encodes CASQEGVNYGYTF. The chain joins TRBV7-2 to TRBJ1-2; D is perhaps TRBD1 (6 bases). The germline V and J ends were trimmed by 8 bases and 2 bases, with 12 bases remaining between them. Germline values: CDR1 SGHTA, CDR2 FQGNSA. This CDR3 has 13 amino acids.

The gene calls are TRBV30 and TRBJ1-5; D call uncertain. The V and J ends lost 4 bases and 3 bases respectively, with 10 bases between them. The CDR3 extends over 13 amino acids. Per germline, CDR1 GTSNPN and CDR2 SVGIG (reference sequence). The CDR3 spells CAWMSGPNQPQHF. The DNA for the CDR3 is TGTGCCTGGATGTCCGGTCCCAATCAGCCCCAGCATTTT.

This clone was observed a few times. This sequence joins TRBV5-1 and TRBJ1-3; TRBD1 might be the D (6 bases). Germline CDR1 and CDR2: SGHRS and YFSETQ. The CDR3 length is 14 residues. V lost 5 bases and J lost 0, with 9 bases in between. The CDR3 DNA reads TGCGCCAGCAGGCCAGGGGTCTCTGGAAACACCATATATTTT. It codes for CASRPGVSGNTIYF.

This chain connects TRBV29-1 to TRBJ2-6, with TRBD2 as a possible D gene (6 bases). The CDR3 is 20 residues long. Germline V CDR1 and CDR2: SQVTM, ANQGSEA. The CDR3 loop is CRRLLGTAFQLSSGANVLTF. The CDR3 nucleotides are TGCAGGAGACTCCTCGGGACTGCCTTTCAATTGAGCTCTGGGGCCAACGTCCTGACTTTC.

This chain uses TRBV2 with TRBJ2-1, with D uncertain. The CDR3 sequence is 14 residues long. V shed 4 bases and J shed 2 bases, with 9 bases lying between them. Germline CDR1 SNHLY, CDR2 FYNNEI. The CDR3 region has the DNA TGTGCCAGCAGTGTTGGCGAGGCCTACAATGAGCAGTTCTTC. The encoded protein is CASSVGEAYNEQFF.

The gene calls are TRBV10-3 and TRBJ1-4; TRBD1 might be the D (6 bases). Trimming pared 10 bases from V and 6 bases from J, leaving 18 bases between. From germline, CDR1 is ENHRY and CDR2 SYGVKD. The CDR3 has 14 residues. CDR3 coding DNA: TGTGCCACGAGTTTCGGACAGTCGCATGAAAAACTGTTTTTT. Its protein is CATSFGQSHEKLFF.

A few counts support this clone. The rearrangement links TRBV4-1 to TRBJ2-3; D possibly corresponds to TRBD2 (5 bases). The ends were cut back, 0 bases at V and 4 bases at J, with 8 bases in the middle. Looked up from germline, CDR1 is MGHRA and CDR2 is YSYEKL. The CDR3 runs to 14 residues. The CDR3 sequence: CASSQDAGADTQYF. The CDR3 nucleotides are TGCGCCAGCAGCCAAGATGCCGGGGCAGATACGCAGTATTTT.

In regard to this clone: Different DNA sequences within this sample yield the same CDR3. CDR3 amino acids: CASKPGLAGGAGTGELFF. In DNA, the CDR3 is TGTGCCAGCAAACCGGGACTAGCGGGGGGAGCCGGCACCGGGGAGCTGTTTTTT. The gene calls are TRBV2 and TRBJ2-2, with 15 bases identical to TRBD2. The germline V gene has CDR1 SNHLY and CDR2 FYNNEI. The length of the CDR3 is 18 residues. V was pared by 7 bases and J by 4 bases, with 10 bases of the junction left unmatched.

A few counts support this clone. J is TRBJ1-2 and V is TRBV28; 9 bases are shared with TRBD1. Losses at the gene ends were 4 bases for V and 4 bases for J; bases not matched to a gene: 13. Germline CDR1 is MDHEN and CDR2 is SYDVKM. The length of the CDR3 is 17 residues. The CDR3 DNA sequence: TGTGCCAGCAGTTCGCCTGGGACAGGGATAAGAGGCTATGGCTACACCTTC. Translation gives CASSSPGTGIRGYGYTF.